The rows below give T cell receptor beta chains drawn from one sample of a study of T-cell reconstitution after alpha-beta-depleted transplantation in children. TCRdb redid the calling of the PCR reads with MiXCR, one entry per CDR3 protein. The sample yields almost 250,000 distinct CDR3 sequences, about a quarter seen once. Source: PBMCs, taken before TCRalphabeta/CD19-depleted stem cell transplant. These receptors originate from a girl aged 2-10 years with Fanconi anemia, due to receive a stem cell transplant. CDR3s include the opening cysteine and the closing phenylalanine or tryptophan. The order of the fields is V gene, J gene, CDR3 protein.

TRBV20-1	TRBJ1-2	CSAEGGNYGYTF
TRBV29-1	TRBJ2-2	CSVPQGSGGELFF
TRBV6-1	TRBJ2-5	CASSEQGAETQYF
TRBV7-6	TRBJ2-7	CASSHESYEQYF
TRBV29-1	TRBJ1-5	CSASMGGQPQHF
TRBV29-1	TRBJ2-3	CSVGRGDFTDTQYF
TRBV5-1	TRBJ2-1	CASSLDPRQREGYNEQFF
TRBV29-1	TRBJ2-6	CSGLAPLSGANVLTF
TRBV4-2	TRBJ2-7	CASSQDNTGNYYEQYF
TRBV29-1	TRBJ2-3	CSWTGNTDTQYF
TRBV7-2	TRBJ2-1	CASSLVAGTGYNEQFF
TRBV7-3	TRBJ2-3	CASSLTGGASTDTQYF
TRBV29-1	TRBJ2-6	CSAWSGANVLTF
TRBV29-1	TRBJ2-7	CSVAGTGYEQYF
TRBV5-1	TRBJ2-7	CASSLIGTSPYEQYF
TRBV12-3/TRBV12-4	TRBJ1-5	CASSPPGNQPQHF
TRBV12-3/TRBV12-4	TRBJ1-3	CASSWDRGNTIYF
TRBV20-1	TRBJ2-7	CSASSGDTPYGQYF
TRBV5-1	TRBJ2-7	CASSWGLAGSEQYF
TRBV27	TRBJ2-7	CASSSIFSAYEQYF
TRBV10-3	TRBJ2-2	CAISESTRLVGLFF
TRBV6-1	TRBJ2-7	CASNLGGTDYEQYF
TRBV28	TRBJ1-4	CASSSGNTNEKLFF
TRBV20-1	TRBJ2-1	CSARMMGGTVYNEQFF
TRBV11-2	TRBJ2-1	CASSEWGDEQFF
TRBV28	TRBJ2-7	CASSFVPGVSYEQYF
TRBV2	TRBJ2-1	CASSLRGVQFF
TRBV3-1	TRBJ2-4	CASSGQKNIQYF
TRBV29-1	TRBJ1-4	CSVRGTGYYEKLFF
TRBV28	TRBJ2-1	CASSPLQDSYNEQFF
TRBV4-1	TRBJ2-3	CASSQALTRRGADTQYF
TRBV20-1	TRBJ2-7	CSGHLGLAGAEQYF
TRBV7-6	TRBJ2-1	CASSSPPDNEQFF
TRBV29-1	TRBJ2-2	CSARDTGELFF
TRBV29-1	TRBJ2-7	CSVVAGNYEQYF
TRBV18	TRBJ2-7	CASSPKTSPYGYEQYF
TRBV5-1	TRBJ2-7	CASSLGSGKGEQYF
TRBV7-2	TRBJ2-7	CASSPLAGGHEQYF
TRBV7-2	TRBJ2-5	CASRYPGLAEETQYF
TRBV20-1	TRBJ2-7	CRTTSGSSYEQYF
TRBV9	TRBJ2-7	CASSAAPLSEQYF
TRBV6-1	TRBJ2-3	CASSGKGASTDTQYF
TRBV7-6	TRBJ1-4	CASSLRTGGEKLFF
TRBV20-1	TRBJ2-7	CSARDFAGPTYEQYF
TRBV12-3/TRBV12-4	TRBJ2-1	CASSPDYAYNEQFF
TRBV2	TRBJ1-6	CASSVDVGSPLHF